Listed below are T cell receptor beta chains from one sample, sequenced in a study of shared T cell receptors in the human thymus. Assay: immunoSEQ multiplex PCR; the TCRdb copy retains only in-frame clones and omits some. The table has about 660,000 clones, roughly 86% seen once; the top ten hold about 0.0094%. These data were also filed under a second study, of human thymus T cells.

The material sequenced was thymocytes. Receptors originate from a boy under two years old with a congenital heart defect. The CDR3 runs from the conserved cysteine through the conserved F or W. A D gene is named only where the DNA matches it firmly.

d_gene,j_gene,v_gene,CDR3nt,CDR3aa
.,TRBJ2-7,TRBV27,TGTGCCAGCAGAATAGCCGGGACATCACCTGGCGAGCAGTACTTC,CASRIAGTSPGEQYF
TRBD2,TRBJ2-5,TRBV4-1,TGCGCCAGCAGCCAAGGACTAGCGGGGGAGGAAGAGACCCAGTACTTC,CASSQGLAGEEETQYF
.,TRBJ1-2,TRBV18,TGTGCCAGCTCACCACCATATCCGCAGGAAAACTATGGCTACACCTTC,CASSPPYPQENYGYTF
.,TRBJ2-7,TRBV10-2,TGCGCCACCATCGGAGGACCCGCGATATACGAGCAGTACTTC,CATIGGPAIYEQYF
TRBD2,TRBJ2-1,TRBV6-1,TGTGCCAGCAGTGAACCGATTCCGGGACTAGCGGGGGGGCAGTTCTTC,CASSEPIPGLAGGQFF
TRBD2,TRBJ2-3,TRBV7-9,TGTGCCAGCAGCTTAGGTCTAGCGGGGAACACAGATACGCAGTATTTT,CASSLGLAGNTDTQYF
.,TRBJ2-2,TRBV5-6,TGTGCCAGCAGCTTGGGAATTCCTAGGGGACACCTTAACACCGGGGAGCTGTTTTTT,CASSLGIPRGHLNTGELFF
TRBD2,TRBJ2-3,TRBV4-1,TGCGCCAGCAGCCATCGCCCCGGGACTAGCGGGGGCACAGATACGCAGTATTTT,CASSHRPGTSGGTDTQYF
.,TRBJ2-6,TRBV18,TGTGCCAGCTCACCACGGTGGGGCCATAGCTCTGGGGCCAACGTCCTGACTTTC,CASSPRWGHSSGANVLTF
.,TRBJ1-3,TRBV29-1,TGCAGCGTTTTCGGGGGAGTCTCTGGAAACACCATATATTTT,CSVFGGVSGNTIYF
.,TRBJ1-6,TRBV28,TGTGCCAGTAGCAAGGGGCCGACGGTAAATAATTCACCCCTCCACTTT,CASSKGPTVNNSPLHF